The next 30 T cell receptor beta chains were all read from a single sample in a study of blood T cell repertoires in COVID-19. Here immunoSEQ multiplex PCR was the method, and the copy in TCRdb shows in-frame clones only, minus some. This table holds roughly 250,000 clones, about nine tenths found once. Input material: PBMCs or T cells enriched from blood (not recorded which). The receptors were sampled from a woman aged 25 to 45 with acute COVID-19.

The chain combines TRBV7-9 with TRBJ2-5; D remains unclear. The CDR3 has 12 residues. Germline V gene data show CDR1 as SEHNR and CDR2 as FQNEAQ (reference sequence). The V gene lost 1 base and the J gene lost 5 bases, with 5 bases spanning the gap. Written as DNA, the CDR3 is TGTGCCAGCAGCTTAGATCTTGAGACCCAGTACTTC. It specifies CASSLDLETQYF.

This chain uses TRBV19 with TRBJ2-3, with 7 bases fitting TRBD2. Germline CDR1 and CDR2: LNHDA and SQIVND (reference sequence). V trimming: 1 base; J trimming: 6 bases; junction bases outside the gene matches: 7. The CDR3 is 15 amino acids. The CDR3 bases are TGTGCCAGTAGTATAGGCGGGGGAAAAAGGGATACGCAGTATTTT. It is translated as CASSIGGGKRDTQYF.

V is TRBV6-5 and J is TRBJ2-1, with 11 bases identical to TRBD2. Germline trimming cut 0 bases from V and 3 bases from J; bases unmatched to any gene: 1. Germline CDR1 is MNHEY and CDR2 is SVGAGI. The CDR3 sequence is 16 residues long. In DNA, the CDR3 is TGTGCCAGCAGTTACTCGGGACTAGCGGTCTACAATGAGCAGTTCTTC. Translating it yields CASSYSGLAVYNEQFF.

V gene TRBV28 combines with J gene TRBJ2-1, with TRBD2 matching over 14 bases. The CDR3 covers 16 residues. V was clipped by 11 bases and J by 7 bases; unmatched bases: 13. Germline CDR1 is MDHEN and CDR2 is SYDVKM. The CDR3 is CAHRRAGTSGRNEQFF. CDR3 bases: TGTGCCCACCGACGAGCAGGGACTAGCGGGAGAAATGAGCAGTTCTTC.

The V and J genes are TRBV27 and TRBJ2-7; 10 nucleotides match TRBD2. V lost 5 bases, J lost 5 bases, and 9 bases stayed unmatched. CDR1 is MNHEY, CDR2 SMNVEV, per germline (reference sequence). The CDR3 length is 15 residues. The CDR3 sequence is CASSLAPSGSDEQYF. Here the CDR3 DNA reads TGTGCCAGCAGTCTTGCCCCTAGCGGGAGTGACGAGCAGTACTTC.

This clone has just one count. The chain couples TRBV6-5 to TRBJ2-3; tentative D call: TRBD2 (6 bases). The CDR3 extends over 15 amino acids. CDR1 is MNHEY, CDR2 SVGAGI, per germline. The V end lost 8 bases, the J end lost 3 bases, and 18 bases lay between the germline ends. CDR3 amino acids: CASRLGGASTDTQYF. DNA of the CDR3: TGTGCCAGCCGTCTAGGAGGGGCAAGTACAGATACGCAGTATTTT.

The chain has TRBV6-6 and TRBJ2-2; 7 bases agree with TRBD1. CDR3 length: 17 residues. The V gene's germline CDR1 is MNHNY and CDR2 SVGAGI (reference sequence). Trimming at V came to 5 bases and at J to 1 base, leaving 10 bases not matched to a gene. The CDR3 DNA reads as TGTGCCAGCAGTCCGCTCCGGGACAGCCTGAACACCGGGGAGCTGTTTTTT. Protein sequence: CASSPLRDSLNTGELFF.

The chain uses TRBV6-5 and TRBJ1-1; tentatively, D is TRBD1 (5 bases). Trimming took off 11 bases at V and 4 bases at J, with 23 bases between the two ends. From germline, CDR1 is MNHEY and CDR2 SVGAGI. CDR3 length: 15 residues. The CDR3, as DNA: TGTGCCGTGGGGGGTGAGGAACTGGGTGGCACTGAAGCTTTCTTT. Amino acid sequence: CAVGGEELGGTEAFF.

The chain couples TRBV27 to TRBJ2-5, with D hard to call. CDR1 is MNHEY, CDR2 SMNVEV, per germline (reference sequence). Trimming took 6 bases from V and 7 from J, leaving 12 bases between them. This CDR3 is built from 12 residues. CDR3 in DNA: TGTGCCAGCAGCAACCTTAGTGGGACCCAGTACTTC. Amino acids: CASSNLSGTQYF.

The J gene is TRBJ2-1, the V gene TRBV7-8, with D maybe TRBD2 (7 bases). Germline loops: CDR1 SGHVS, CDR2 FQNEAQ. There are 16 residues in the CDR3. Trimming removed 4 bases from V and 2 bases from J, with 15 bases in between. The DNA of the CDR3 is TGTGCCAGCAGCTCCCTTGGGGGGGGCACCTACAATGAGCAGTTCTTC. Translated: CASSSLGGGTYNEQFF.

This sequence joins TRBV9 and TRBJ1-2; a weak D match, TRBD1 (5 bases). This CDR3 has 13 amino acids. V lost 4 bases, J lost 4 bases, and 11 bases lay in between. Germline assignment: CDR1 SGDLS and CDR2 YYNGEE. The chain's CDR3 is CASSPRGGYGYTF. The DNA of the CDR3 is TGTGCCAGCAGCCCAAGGGGAGGCTATGGCTACACCTTC. Together with reference TRBV9 and TRBJ1-2, the CDR3 gives the full variable domain: DSGVTQTPKHLITATGQRVTLRCSPRSGDLSVYWYQQSLDQGLQFLIQYYNGEERAKGNILERFSAQQFPDLHSELNLSSLELGDSALYFCASSPRGGYGYTFGSGTRLTVV.

The genes are TRBV9 and TRBJ1-3; D is perhaps TRBD1 (6 bases). The CDR3 length is 16 residues. V was shortened by 0 bases and J by 4 bases, with 14 bases between the two germline ends. Looked up from germline, CDR1 is SGDLS and CDR2 is YYNGEE. CDR3 region: CASSVEPAGVGNTIYF. DNA for the CDR3: TGTGCCAGCAGCGTAGAACCCGCAGGGGTAGGAAACACCATATATTTT.

The chain couples TRBV6-1 to TRBJ2-7; tentative D call: TRBD2 (6 bases). The CDR3 spans 15 residues. Between the trimmed V and J ends, which lost 1 base and 3 bases, there was a span of 13 bases. The germline V gene has CDR1 MNHNS and CDR2 SASEGT. The chain's CDR3 is CASSEGEAGRYEQYF. CDR3 sequence (DNA): TGTGCCAGCAGTGAAGGGGAGGCAGGACGCTACGAGCAGTACTTC.

This sequence joins TRBV28 and TRBJ2-3; 7 positions agree with TRBD2. The J segment lost 6 bases and the V segment lost 4 bases, leaving 7 bases of the junction unmatched. The CDR3 is 14 residues long. Germline V lookup: CDR1 MDHEN, CDR2 SYDVKM. CDR3 residues: CASSSLSGIDTQYF. CDR3 DNA sequence: TGTGCCAGCAGTTCCCTGAGCGGGATTGATACGCAGTATTTT.

As concerns this clone: The junction and the germline gene differ at one end; a read error may be behind it. The chain uses TRBV7-7 and TRBJ2-5, with 9 bases aligning to TRBD1. CDR1 SSHAT and CDR2 FNYEAQ come from the germline V gene (reference sequence). The CDR3 length is 15 residues. This chain's CDR3 is CASSLNPDRGETQYF. The DNA of the CDR3 is TGTGCTAGCAGCTTGAACCCGGACAGGGGAGAGACCCAGTACTTC. The full variable domain, in which reference TRBV7-7 and TRBJ2-5 provide the parts outside the CDR3, is GAGVSQSPRYKVTKRGQDVTLRCDPISSHATLYWYQQALGQGPEFLTYFNYEAQPDKSGLPSDRFSAERPEGSISTLTIQRTEQRDSAMYRCASSLNPDRGETQYFGPGTRLLVL.

The gene calls are TRBV5-1 and TRBJ1-1; TRBD1 aligns across 8 bases. J lost 4 bases, V lost 5 bases, and 1 base had no gene match. Germline lookup yields CDR1 SGHRS and CDR2 YFSETQ. CDR3 size: 12 residues. The CDR3 DNA reads as TGCGCCAGCAGAGGGACAGGCACTGAAGCTTTCTTT. Translation gives CASRGTGTEAFF.

In this sample, this clone turned up once. V and J are TRBV10-2 and TRBJ2-5; D is uncertain. The CDR3 spans 12 residues. CDR1 and CDR2 (germline): WSHSY, SAAADI. The V end was cut by 6 bases, the J end by 0 bases, with 5 bases between. The CDR3 is CASSLNQETQYF. The CDR3 DNA follows: TGCGCCAGCAGCCTTAACCAAGAGACCCAGTACTTC.

The chain recombines TRBV6-5 with TRBJ2-2, with 7 bases identical to TRBD1. After removal of 6 bases from V and 0 bases from J, the junction contained 4 bases not matched to a gene. Germline V gene sequence: CDR1 MNHEY, CDR2 SVGAGI. This CDR3 is built from 15 residues. CDR3 nucleotides: TGTGCCAGCAGAACCGGGACAGCGAACACCGGGGAGCTGTTTTTT. Amino acids: CASRTGTANTGELFF.

This clone was observed once. The V and J genes are TRBV7-6 and TRBJ2-5; 13 bases map to TRBD2. The CDR3 has 16 amino acids. Trimming at V came to 1 base and at J to 4 bases, leaving 3 bases not matched to a gene. The germline V gene has CDR1 SGHVS and CDR2 FNYEAQ. The DNA of the CDR3 is TGTGCCAGCAGCTTAGGGACTAGCGGGAGTGGAGAGACCCAGTACTTC. It specifies CASSLGTSGSGETQYF.

CDR3 amino acids: CASSQDGLASREAFF. The CDR3 nucleotides are TGTGCCAGCAGCCAAGATGGCCTTGCTTCCAGGGAAGCTTTCTTT. The V gene is TRBV3-1 (or the pseudogene TRBV3-2), the J gene TRBJ1-1; D is unclear. Trimming pared 0 bases from V and 8 bases from J, leaving 16 bases between. Germline CDR1 reads LGHDT; CDR2 reads YNNKEL (reference sequence). The CDR3 has 15 residues.

This chain links TRBV7-9 with TRBJ1-1, with D maybe TRBD1 (6 bases). The length of the CDR3 is 15 residues. Trimming left V 5 bases short and J 0 bases short, with 13 bases between. Germline V gives CDR1 SEHNR, CDR2 FQNEAQ (reference sequence). The CDR3 here is CASSAMTGVNTEAFF. DNA for the CDR3: TGTGCCAGCAGCGCCATGACAGGCGTGAACACTGAAGCTTTCTTT.

This clone is a singleton in its sample. This rearrangement joins TRBV28 to TRBJ2-3, with unresolved D. The CDR3 runs to 13 residues. Germline values: CDR1 MDHEN, CDR2 SYDVKM. The germline V and J ends were trimmed by 4 bases and 0 bases, with 5 bases remaining between them. CDR3 nucleotide sequence: TGTGCCAGCAGTTCGACTAGCACAGATACGCAGTATTTT. This encodes CASSSTSTDTQYF. The complete variable domain, with remaining parts taken from reference TRBV28 and TRBJ2-3, reads DVKVTQSSRYLVKRTGEKVFLECVQDMDHENMFWYRQDPGLGLRLIYFSYDVKMKEKGDIPEGYSVSREKKERFSLILESASTNQTSMYLCASSSTSTDTQYFGPGTRLTVL.

As DNA, the CDR3 is TGTGCCAGCAGTTACTCGGGAAGGAGCGGTGAAAAACTGTTTTTT. The encoded protein is CASSYSGRSGEKLFF. The rearrangement uses TRBV6-5 and TRBJ1-4; D is unclear. Per germline, CDR1 MNHEY and CDR2 SVGAGI. V lost 0 bases to trimming and J lost 7 bases, with 12 bases between them. The CDR3 runs to 15 residues.

The chain recombines TRBV28 with TRBJ2-5; D possibly corresponds to TRBD2 (5 bases). Germline CDR1 and CDR2: MDHEN and SYDVKM. There are 14 residues in the CDR3. The V gene lost 5 bases and the J gene lost 2 bases, with 12 bases spanning the gap. The CDR3 here is CASSHTRRQETQYF. The CDR3 DNA follows: TGTGCCAGCAGTCATACTAGGAGGCAAGAGACCCAGTACTTC.

This clone was picked up a small number of times. This chain links TRBV4-2 with TRBJ2-7; weak D call: TRBD2 (6 bases). This CDR3 region has 16 residues. The V and J ends lost 3 bases and 3 bases respectively, with 18 bases between them. Germline loops: CDR1 LGHNA, CDR2 YNFKEQ. CDR3 region: CASSQGGEFGIYEQYF. The CDR3 DNA follows: TGTGCCAGCAGCCAGGGCGGGGAATTCGGGATCTACGAGCAGTACTTC.

The chain carries TRBV3-1 (or the pseudogene TRBV3-2) and TRBJ1-4, with D unclear. V gave up 0 bases and J gave up 7 bases, with 15 bases separating them. CDR1 and CDR2 (germline): LGHDT, YNNKEL (reference sequence). The CDR3 is 16 amino acids. For the CDR3, the DNA is TGTGCCAGCAGCCAAGATAGACGGGGAGTCGGTGAAAAACTGTTTTTT. Amino acids: CASSQDRRGVGEKLFF.

The rearrangement links TRBV25-1 to TRBJ1-3; 7 bases line up with TRBD1. CDR1 MGHDK and CDR2 SYGVNS come from the germline V gene. The CDR3 spans 14 residues. Losses at the gene ends were 5 bases for V and 4 bases for J; bases not matched to a gene: 5. In nucleotides, the CDR3 is TGTGCCAGCAGTTCAGGGGGAACGGGAAACACCATATATTTT. It encodes CASSSGGTGNTIYF.

This chain links TRBV6-2 or TRBV6-3 with TRBJ1-1, with D possibly matching TRBD1 (6 bases). The CDR3 totals 17 residues. With 0 bases removed from V and 3 bases from J, the gap between germline ends came to 17 bases. Germline V gene sequence: CDR1 MNHEY, CDR2 SVGEGT. The CDR3 reads CASSYSSIGRGDTEAFF. The CDR3 DNA sequence: TGTGCCAGCAGTTACTCGAGTATCGGCAGGGGCGACACTGAAGCTTTCTTT.

This clone was counted only a few times. The chain combines TRBV7-3 with TRBJ2-2; TRBD1 matches 8 bases. J was trimmed by 8 bases and V by 0 bases; bases with no gene match: 5. This CDR3 has 15 residues. CDR1 is SGHTA, CDR2 FQGTGA, per germline. CDR3 sequence (DNA): TGTGCCAGCAGCTTAACGTCTCGGACAGGGGGGGAGCTGTTTTTT. This encodes CASSLTSRTGGELFF.

The CDR3 DNA sequence: TGTGCCTTCCCTGGGGACAGGGACGGCTATGGCTACACCTTC. Its protein is CAFPGDRDGYGYTF. The V and J genes are TRBV7-2 and TRBJ1-2; TRBD1 agrees at 9 bases. The CDR3 has 14 residues. V lost 11 bases, J lost 4 bases, and 11 bases stayed unmatched. The germline V gene has CDR1 SGHTA and CDR2 FQGNSA.